The 5 T cell receptor beta chains in this list originate from one sample, sequenced in a study of shared clonotypes between healthy human individuals. Assay used: immunoSEQ multiplex PCR; TCRdb lists only in-frame clones, some missing. The sample shows 1,100,000 or so clones, approximately 80% of them seen only once. Sequenced material: memory CD4+ T cells from PBMCs. As to subset: CD45RA-negative fraction. These receptors originate from a man aged 18 to 35 in good health. Some clones in this sample may be carry-over from other donors' samples.

Comments on this clone: The sample has other DNA sequences that encode this CDR3 too. The V gene is TRBV28, the J gene TRBJ2-5, with a weak D call TRBD1 (6 bases). The length of the CDR3 is 15 residues. Trimming pared 4 bases from V and 3 bases from J, leaving 15 bases between. The germline V gene has CDR1 MDHEN and CDR2 SYDVKM. Here the CDR3 reads CASSSAGQGKETQYF. For the CDR3, the DNA is TGTGCCAGCAGTTCCGCTGGGCAGGGGAAAGAGACCCAGTACTTC. Together with reference TRBV28 and TRBJ2-5, the CDR3 gives the full variable domain: DVKVTQSSRYLVKRTGEKVFLECVQDMDHENMFWYRQDPGLGLRLIYFSYDVKMKEKGDIPEGYSVSREKKERFSLILESASTNQTSMYLCASSSAGQGKETQYFGPGTRLLVL.

As regards this clone: Other DNA variants within this sample encode the same CDR3. The chain links TRBV6-1 to TRBJ1-4, with 7 bases that match TRBD1. CDR1 is MNHNS, CDR2 SASEGT, per germline. V gave up 4 bases and J gave up 3 bases; unmatched junction bases: 2. CDR3 size: 14 residues. The CDR3 reads CASSVGTANEKLFF. Written as DNA, the CDR3 is TGTGCCAGCAGTGTCGGGACAGCTAATGAAAAACTGTTTTTT.

This clone was found once. A read error is possible here, since a much larger clone lies one base away. This chain links TRBV30 with TRBJ2-6; maybe TRBD1 (5 bases). Germline CDR1 and CDR2: GTSNPN and SVGIG (reference sequence). There are 13 residues in the CDR3. Here the CDR3 DNA reads TGTGCCACACAGGTCTCTGGGGCCAACATCCTGACTTTC. Amino acids: CATQVSGANILTF.

Regarding this clone: Other DNA sequences in this specimen translate into the identical CDR3. The rearrangement joins TRBV2 to TRBJ1-2; D possibly corresponds to TRBD1 (5 bases). The CDR3 consists of 13 residues. V was pared by 2 bases and J by 2 bases, with 6 bases between. From germline, CDR1 is SNHLY and CDR2 FYNNEI. The CDR3 loop reads CASSERDNYGYTF. CDR3 in DNA: TGTGCCAGCAGTGAACGGGACAACTATGGCTACACCTTC.

This clone was found many times. The chain uses TRBV10-3 and TRBJ2-3; D may match TRBD1 or TRBD2 (6 bases each). V lost 6 bases and J lost 4, with 8 bases in between. The CDR3 sequence is 12 residues long. The V gene's germline CDR1 is ENHRY and CDR2 SYGVKD. CDR3 in amino acids: CAIRRGADTQYF. In nucleotides, the CDR3 is TGTGCCATCAGGAGGGGGGCAGATACGCAGTATTTT.